This TCR beta chain was recorded in a study of regulatory T cells in long-lasting Graves disease. This clonotype has more than one count but fewer than ten. Its antigen remains unknown. V shed 2 bases and J shed 12 bases, with 9 bases lying between them. This CDR3 comprises 11 residues. Germline CDR1 and CDR2: SGHNT and YYREEE (reference sequence). Time point defined: persistent/refractory GD, antithyroid drugs over 5 years with positive TRAb. Isolated PBMC RNA provided the starting material for the TCR library. Patients were from an endocrinology department in Xi'an, China. To make TCR beta libraries, researchers used iRepertoire HTBI primers and Arm-PCR of CDR3 regions. TCRdb analysed the multiplex PCR reads with MiXCR anew, one entry per CDR3 protein. The sample comprises a few hundred thousand distinct CDR3 sequences, about 23% of which are singletons, and under 35% rests with the top ten. Study-level results: There was favoring of TRBV28, TRBJ1-2 and TRBJ2-5 in persistent disease. Thyroid tissue went unexamined; only peripheral blood was analyzed. Patients with persistent Graves' had lower TCR diversity than newly diagnosed patients.

The J gene is TRBJ2-1, the V gene TRBV5-4, with D possibly being TRBD1 (5 bases). The specimen comprised peripheral blood mononuclear cells (PBMCs), sampled when the disease was refractory, from a patient treated with antithyroid drugs. The receptor's source is a middle-aged woman with Graves disease. CDR3 amino acids: CASSLGAGQFF. The CDR3 DNA follows: TGTGCCAGCAGCTTAGGGGCAGGGCAGTTCTTC.